A single sample is the source of the 3 T cell receptor beta chains below, sequenced in a study of blood T cell repertoires in COVID-19. The data were produced by immunoSEQ multiplex PCR, yet TCRdb's version contains in-frame clones alone and is incomplete. The sample includes under 300,000 clones, roughly 90% of them seen just once. Sequenced material: PBMCs or T cells enriched from blood (not recorded which). The source of these receptors is a woman in her 30s with acute COVID-19.

The V gene is TRBV28, the J gene TRBJ1-5, with 7 bases matching TRBD1. Germline values: CDR1 MDHEN, CDR2 SYDVKM. Trimming at V came to 5 bases and at J to 3 bases, leaving 7 bases not matched to a gene. CDR3 size: 15 residues. CDR3 sequence reads: CASSPPRGNNQPQHF. Here the CDR3 DNA reads TGTGCCAGCAGTCCCCCCAGGGGGAACAATCAGCCCCAGCATTTT.

This clone was counted a single time. This chain uses TRBV30 with TRBJ2-7; possibly TRBD2 for D (6 bases). The CDR3 sequence is 16 residues long. Trimming cost V 2 bases and J 3 bases, with 20 bases left between them. Germline CDR1 and CDR2: GTSNPN and SVGIG (reference sequence). CDR3 sequence: CAWSTPRETFIYEQYF. For the CDR3, the DNA is TGTGCCTGGAGTACGCCCCGGGAGACATTCATCTACGAGCAGTACTTC.

CDR3 loop: CASRPGQGSSSSAFF. The CDR3, as DNA: TGTGCCAGCAGACCGGGACAGGGCAGCTCCTCTTCAGCTTTCTTT. The chain combines TRBV5-8 with TRBJ1-1; 9 nucleotides match TRBD1. Germline-derived CDR1 and CDR2 are SGHTS and YDEGEE. The CDR3 is 15 residues long. The trim removed 5 bases at V and 10 bases at J, leaving 15 bases unmatched.